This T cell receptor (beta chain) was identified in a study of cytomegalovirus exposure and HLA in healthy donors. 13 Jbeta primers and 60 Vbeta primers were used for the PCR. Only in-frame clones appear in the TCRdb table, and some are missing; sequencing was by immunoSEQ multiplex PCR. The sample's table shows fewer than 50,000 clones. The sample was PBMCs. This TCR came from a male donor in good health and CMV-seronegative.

The chain's CDR3 is CASAGYNEQFF. The CDR3 DNA reads as TGTGCCAGCGCGGGATACAATGAGCAGTTCTTC. The rearrangement links TRBV28 to TRBJ2-1, with D maybe TRBD2 (6 bases). The V and J ends lost 8 bases and 4 bases respectively, with 6 bases between them. Germline V gene data show CDR1 as MDHEN and CDR2 as SYDVKM. The CDR3 runs to 11 residues.